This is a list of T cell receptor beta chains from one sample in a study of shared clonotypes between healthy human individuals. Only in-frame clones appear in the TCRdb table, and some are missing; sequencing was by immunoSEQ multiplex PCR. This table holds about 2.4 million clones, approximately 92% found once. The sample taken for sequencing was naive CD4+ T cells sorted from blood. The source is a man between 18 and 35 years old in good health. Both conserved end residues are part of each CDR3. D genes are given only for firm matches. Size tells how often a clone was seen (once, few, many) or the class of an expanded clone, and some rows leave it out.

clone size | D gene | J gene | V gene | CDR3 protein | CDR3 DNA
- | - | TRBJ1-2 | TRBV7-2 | CASSLASRVANYGYTF | TGTGCCAGCAGCTTAGCGTCCAGGGTAGCTAACTATGGCTACACCTTC
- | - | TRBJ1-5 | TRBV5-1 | CAGPWTLRDQPQHF | TGCGCCGGCCCTTGGACACTGAGAGATCAGCCCCAGCATTTT
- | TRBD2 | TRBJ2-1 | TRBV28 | CASSPAGGNDNEQFF | TGTGCCAGCAGCCCGGCGGGGGGTAACGACAATGAGCAGTTCTTC
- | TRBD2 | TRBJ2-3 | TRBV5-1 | CASSSETSGGTDTQYF | TGCGCCAGCAGCTCAGAGACTAGCGGGGGCACAGATACGCAGTATTTT
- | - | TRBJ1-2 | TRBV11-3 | CASSLNGNQDGYTF | TGTGCCAGCAGCTTAAATGGGAACCAGGATGGCTACACCTTC
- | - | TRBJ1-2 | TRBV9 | CASSRGRDYGYTF | TGTGCCAGCAGCCGAGGTCGGGACTATGGCTACACCTTC
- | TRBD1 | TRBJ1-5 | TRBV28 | CASSPGTGDGQPQHF | TGTGCCAGCAGTCCCGGGACAGGAGACGGTCAGCCCCAGCATTTT
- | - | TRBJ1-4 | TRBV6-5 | CASSSTATNEKLFF | TGTGCCAGCAGTTCCACCGCAACTAATGAAAAACTGTTTTTT
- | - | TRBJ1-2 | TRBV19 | CASRTLEGGFYGYTF | TGTGCCAGTAGGACTCTTGAGGGGGGCTTCTATGGCTACACCTTC
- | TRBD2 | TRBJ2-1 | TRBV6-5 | CASSWGIAGVGNEQFF | TGTGCCAGCAGTTGGGGTATAGCGGGAGTGGGGAATGAGCAGTTCTTC
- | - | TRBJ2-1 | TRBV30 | CAWRETGRGTYNEQFF | TGTGCCTGGAGAGAGACAGGTCGGGGGACCTACAATGAGCAGTTCTTC
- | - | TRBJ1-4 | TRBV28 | CATEGRNEEKLFF | TGTGCCACCGAGGGGCGTAACGAAGAAAAACTGTTTTTT
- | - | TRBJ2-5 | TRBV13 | CASSLGDRRETQYF | TGTGCCAGCAGCTTAGGGGACAGACGAGAGACCCAGTACTTC
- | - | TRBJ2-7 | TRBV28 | CASGIGGPSYEQYF | TGTGCCAGCGGAATCGGGGGGCCCTCCTACGAGCAGTACTTC
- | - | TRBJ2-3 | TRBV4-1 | CASSQAHSTDTQYF | TGCGCCAGCAGCCAAGCCCACAGCACAGATACGCAGTATTTT
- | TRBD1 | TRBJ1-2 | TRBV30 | CAWSWTGDNYGYTF | TGTGCCTGGAGTTGGACAGGTGATAACTATGGCTACACCTTC
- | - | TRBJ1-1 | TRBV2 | CASSDVNTEAFF | TGTGCCAGCAGTGATGTGAACACTGAAGCTTTCTTT
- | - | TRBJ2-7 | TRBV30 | CAWSLGGVAYEQYF | TGTGCCTGGAGCCTAGGCGGGGTCGCCTACGAGCAGTACTTC
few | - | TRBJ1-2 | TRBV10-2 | CASKLSGEDGYTF | TGCGCCAGCAAACTGTCAGGGGAGGATGGCTACACCTTC
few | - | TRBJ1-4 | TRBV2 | CASGSAGYEKLFF | TGTGCCAGCGGGTCCGCGGGGTATGAAAAACTGTTTTTT